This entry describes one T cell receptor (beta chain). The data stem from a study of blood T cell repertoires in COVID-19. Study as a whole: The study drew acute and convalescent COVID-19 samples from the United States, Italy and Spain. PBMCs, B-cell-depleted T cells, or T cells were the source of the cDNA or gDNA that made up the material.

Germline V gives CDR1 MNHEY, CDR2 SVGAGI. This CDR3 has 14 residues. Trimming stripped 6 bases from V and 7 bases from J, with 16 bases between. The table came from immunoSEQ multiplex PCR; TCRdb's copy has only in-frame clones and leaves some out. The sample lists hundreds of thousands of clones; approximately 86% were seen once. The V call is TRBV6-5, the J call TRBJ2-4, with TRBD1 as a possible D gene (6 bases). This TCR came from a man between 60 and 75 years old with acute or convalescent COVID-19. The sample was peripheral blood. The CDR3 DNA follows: TGTGCCAGCAGAATAAACAGGGTTGGGAACATTCAGTACTTC. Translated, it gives CASRINRVGNIQYF.